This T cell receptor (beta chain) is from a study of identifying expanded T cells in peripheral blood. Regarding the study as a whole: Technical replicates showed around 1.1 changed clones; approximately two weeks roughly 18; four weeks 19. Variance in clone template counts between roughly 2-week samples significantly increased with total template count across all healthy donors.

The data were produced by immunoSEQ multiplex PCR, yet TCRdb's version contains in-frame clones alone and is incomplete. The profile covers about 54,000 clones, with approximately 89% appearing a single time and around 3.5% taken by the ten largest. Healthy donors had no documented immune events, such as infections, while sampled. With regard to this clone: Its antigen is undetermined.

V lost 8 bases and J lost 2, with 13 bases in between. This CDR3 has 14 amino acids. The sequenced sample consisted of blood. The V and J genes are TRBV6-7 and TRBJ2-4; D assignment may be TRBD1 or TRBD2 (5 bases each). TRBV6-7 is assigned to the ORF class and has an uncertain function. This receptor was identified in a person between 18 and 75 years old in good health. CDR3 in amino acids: CASGRGRSKNIQYF. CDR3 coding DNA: TGTGCCAGCGGCCGGGGCAGGTCCAAAAACATTCAGTACTTC.